This T cell receptor (beta chain) is from a study of shared clonotypes between healthy human individuals. The ends lost 0 bases at V and 3 bases at J; junction bases unmatched: 6. The CDR3 is made up of 16 amino acids. In germline, CDR1 is SGHDT, CDR2 YYEEEE. Naive-designated CD8 cells lacked CD45RO, were positively enriched for CCR7, and omitted terminally differentiated effector memory CD45RA+ cells. Measured with immunoSEQ multiplex PCR; TCRdb has only the in-frame clones, and not every one. The sample has hundreds of thousands of clones; approximately 95% are singletons. V and J are TRBV5-6 and TRBJ1-5, with 7 bases matching TRBD1. This receptor was identified in a woman aged 25 to 39 in good health. Sequences were obtained from naive CD8+ T cells sorted from blood. CDR3 in amino acids: CASSLDGTAINQPQHF. Here the CDR3 DNA reads TGTGCCAGCAGCTTGGACGGGACAGCGATCAATCAGCCCCAGCATTTT.